Here is one T cell receptor beta chain with its context. V dropped 5 bases and J dropped 6; count of bases not matched to a gene: 4. This CDR3 contains 13 residues. CDR1 and CDR2 (germline): SEHNR, FQNEAQ (reference sequence). These data belong to a study of T cells in localized non-small cell lung cancer. Here immunoSEQ multiplex PCR was the method, and the copy in TCRdb shows in-frame clones only, minus some. The sample lists approximately 30,000 clones; approximately 72% were seen once. The chain carries TRBV7-9 and TRBJ1-5, with 7 bases aligning to TRBD1. The material was peripheral blood, obtained before any cancer treatment. This receptor was taken from a male donor aged 60 or older with stage II squamous cell lung carcinoma. The CDR3 sequence: CASSLQGGQPQHF. The DNA of the CDR3 is TGTGCCAGCAGCCTCCAGGGGGGTCAGCCCCAGCATTTT.